A selection of T cell receptor beta chains follows, all from one sample in a study of blood T cell repertoires in COVID-19. The assay was immunoSEQ multiplex PCR, and TCRdb's table has in-frame clones only and misses some. Seen here are 190,000 or so clones, approximately 86% observed once, and the top ten hold about 2.5%. Input material: peripheral blood. These receptor sequences come from a middle-aged man with active or convalescent COVID-19. Both conserved end residues are part of each CDR3. Each record gives: V gene, J gene, clone size, D gene, CDR3 DNA, CDR3 protein. D genes are given only for firm matches. Only some rows state a clone size, as once, few, many or a class for expanded clones.

V gene: TRBV28
J gene: TRBJ1-4
clone size: NA
D gene: TRBD1
CDR3 DNA: TGTGCCAGCAGGAAGCCAGGGGGCGCAGCTAATGAAAAACTGTTTTTT
CDR3 protein: CASRKPGGAANEKLFF

V gene: TRBV5-1
J gene: TRBJ1-2
clone size: once
D gene: NA
CDR3 DNA: TGCGCCAGCAGCCTCCGGGACTATGGCTACACCTTC
CDR3 protein: CASSLRDYGYTF

V gene: TRBV5-1
J gene: TRBJ1-4
clone size: NA
D gene: NA
CDR3 DNA: TGCGCCAGCAGCTTGGACGGTCTTGATGTTGAAAAACTGTTTTTT
CDR3 protein: CASSLDGLDVEKLFF

V gene: TRBV18
J gene: TRBJ2-1
clone size: NA
D gene: NA
CDR3 DNA: TGTGCCAGCTCAACCAGTAGGGGATATGAGCAGTTCTTC
CDR3 protein: CASSTSRGYEQFF

V gene: TRBV15
J gene: TRBJ1-4
clone size: NA
D gene: TRBD1
CDR3 DNA: TGTGCCACCACACAGGGGACTTTTAATGAAAAACTGTTTTTT
CDR3 protein: CATTQGTFNEKLFF

V gene: TRBV11-2
J gene: TRBJ2-5
clone size: NA
D gene: TRBD1
CDR3 DNA: TGTGCCAGCAGCCCCTCCGGGACAGGGGGTAAGACCCAGTACTTC
CDR3 protein: CASSPSGTGGKTQYF

V gene: TRBV19
J gene: TRBJ2-1
clone size: NA
D gene: TRBD2
CDR3 DNA: TGTGCCAGTAGTCCCCGACTCACGACTAGCGGGGGCAACAATGAGCAGTTCTTC
CDR3 protein: CASSPRLTTSGGNNEQFF

V gene: TRBV7-3
J gene: TRBJ2-3
clone size: NA
D gene: TRBD2
CDR3 DNA: TGTGCCAGCAGCTTAGGGCGGGGGGGTCCCACAGATACGCAGTATTTT
CDR3 protein: CASSLGRGGPTDTQYF

V gene: TRBV4-1
J gene: TRBJ2-1
clone size: NA
D gene: TRBD2
CDR3 DNA: TGCGCCAGCAGCCACCATGCTAGCGGGGGGTACTACAATGAGCAGTTCTTC
CDR3 protein: CASSHHASGGYYNEQFF

V gene: TRBV11-2
J gene: TRBJ2-2
clone size: NA
D gene: NA
CDR3 DNA: TGTGCCAGCAGCTTAGATCGTAGGAACACCGGGGAGCTGTTTTTT
CDR3 protein: CASSLDRRNTGELFF

V gene: TRBV6-7
J gene: TRBJ1-4
clone size: NA
D gene: NA
CDR3 DNA: TGTGCCAGCAGTCAGTTCGTGACTTTTAATGAAAAACTGTTTTTT
CDR3 protein: CASSQFVTFNEKLFF

V gene: TRBV7-3
J gene: TRBJ2-7
clone size: NA
D gene: NA
CDR3 DNA: TGTGCCAGCAGCTTGGATACCGGGACTGGCTCCTACGAGCAGTACTTC
CDR3 protein: CASSLDTGTGSYEQYF

V gene: TRBV5-1
J gene: TRBJ2-3
clone size: NA
D gene: NA
CDR3 DNA: TGCGCCAGCAGCTTGGATCCAGGCACAGATACGCAGTATTTT
CDR3 protein: CASSLDPGTDTQYF

V gene: TRBV28
J gene: TRBJ2-4
clone size: NA
D gene: NA
CDR3 DNA: TGTGCCAGCAGACCAGGACTGTCGCTAGCCAAAAACATTCAGTACTTC
CDR3 protein: CASRPGLSLAKNIQYF

V gene: TRBV9
J gene: TRBJ2-3
clone size: few
D gene: NA
CDR3 DNA: TGTGCCAGCAGCGTAGCGGGGGAGGCGGTAGATACGCAGTATTTT
CDR3 protein: CASSVAGEAVDTQYF

V gene: TRBV10-3
J gene: TRBJ2-1
clone size: NA
D gene: NA
CDR3 DNA: TGTGCCATCAGGTCACAGGGTGAGCAGTTCTTC
CDR3 protein: CAIRSQGEQFF

V gene: TRBV11-2
J gene: TRBJ2-3
clone size: NA
D gene: TRBD2
CDR3 DNA: TGTGCCAGCAGCAACCCCCTAGCGGGGCGCACAGATACGCAGTATTTT
CDR3 protein: CASSNPLAGRTDTQYF

V gene: TRBV11-2
J gene: TRBJ2-7
clone size: NA
D gene: NA
CDR3 DNA: TGTGCCAGCAGCTTAGGGGCAGACACCTACGAGCAGTACTTC
CDR3 protein: CASSLGADTYEQYF

V gene: TRBV7-8
J gene: TRBJ1-1
clone size: once
D gene: NA
CDR3 DNA: TGTGCCAGCAGCCCACAAATTCAGGAAGCTTTCTTT
CDR3 protein: CASSPQIQEAFF

V gene: TRBV6-5
J gene: TRBJ2-3
clone size: NA
D gene: NA
CDR3 DNA: TGTGCCAGCCAGGGGTGGGGGCCGTTCACAGATACGCAGTATTTT
CDR3 protein: CASQGWGPFTDTQYF

V gene: TRBV29-1
J gene: TRBJ2-2
clone size: NA
D gene: TRBD2
CDR3 DNA: TGCAGCGTTTTAGGTCTAGCGGGGGACACCGGGGAGCTGTTTTTT
CDR3 protein: CSVLGLAGDTGELFF

V gene: TRBV2
J gene: TRBJ1-1
clone size: few
D gene: NA
CDR3 DNA: TGTGCCAGTACAGTGAACACTGAAGCTTTCTTT
CDR3 protein: CASTVNTEAFF

V gene: TRBV19
J gene: TRBJ1-2
clone size: NA
D gene: TRBD1
CDR3 DNA: TGTGCCAGTAGTAGGACAGGGACCTTGGAAGGCTACACCTTC
CDR3 protein: CASSRTGTLEGYTF

V gene: TRBV15
J gene: TRBJ2-1
clone size: NA
D gene: TRBD2
CDR3 DNA: TGTGCCACCCAAAGCGGGGGTCACAATGAGCAGTTCTTC
CDR3 protein: CATQSGGHNEQFF

V gene: TRBV29-1
J gene: TRBJ2-2
clone size: NA
D gene: TRBD1
CDR3 DNA: TGCAGCGTCTGGACAGGGGGCGCCCCCGGGGAGCTGTTTTTT
CDR3 protein: CSVWTGGAPGELFF

V gene: TRBV12-3/TRBV12-4
J gene: TRBJ1-2
clone size: NA
D gene: NA
CDR3 DNA: TGTGCCAGCAGTTTACTGGGGCTGGATGGCTACACCTTC
CDR3 protein: CASSLLGLDGYTF

V gene: TRBV30
J gene: TRBJ2-7
clone size: NA
D gene: NA
CDR3 DNA: TGTGCCTGGAGCCCAGGGTCAGCCAGCTCCTACGAGCAGTACTTC
CDR3 protein: CAWSPGSASSYEQYF

V gene: TRBV4-3
J gene: TRBJ2-5
clone size: NA
D gene: TRBD2
CDR3 DNA: TGCGCCAGCAGCCCCACTAGCGGGGGGGCCCAAGAGACCCAGTACTTC
CDR3 protein: CASSPTSGGAQETQYF

V gene: TRBV7-9
J gene: TRBJ2-3
clone size: few
D gene: TRBD2
CDR3 DNA: TGTGCCAGCAGCTTAGACGTGCGGGGGAGCACAGATACGCAGTATTTT
CDR3 protein: CASSLDVRGSTDTQYF

V gene: TRBV4-1
J gene: TRBJ1-2
clone size: NA
D gene: NA
CDR3 DNA: TGCGCCAGCAGCCGAGACCGACAGACCTTCTATGGCTACACCTTC
CDR3 protein: CASSRDRQTFYGYTF

V gene: TRBV29-1
J gene: TRBJ1-5
clone size: NA
D gene: TRBD1
CDR3 DNA: TGCAGCGTTGAGACAGGGTTCAATCAGCCCCAGCATTTT
CDR3 protein: CSVETGFNQPQHF

V gene: TRBV30
J gene: TRBJ2-5
clone size: NA
D gene: NA
CDR3 DNA: TGTGCCTGGAGTGCGGGACTCGGGGGGACCCAGTACTTC
CDR3 protein: CAWSAGLGGTQYF

V gene: TRBV4-2
J gene: TRBJ1-6
clone size: NA
D gene: NA
CDR3 DNA: TGTGCCAGCAGCCAAGATAGGCAGGGAAATTCACCCCTCCACTTT
CDR3 protein: CASSQDRQGNSPLHF

V gene: TRBV5-4
J gene: TRBJ1-5
clone size: NA
D gene: NA
CDR3 DNA: TGTGCCAGCAGCTTGGTGCCCGGGTCGGGGCAGCCCCAGCATTTT
CDR3 protein: CASSLVPGSGQPQHF

V gene: TRBV6-1
J gene: TRBJ2-7
clone size: once
D gene: NA
CDR3 DNA: TGTGCCAGCAGTGAAGCGGGTGGGCAAGACGGCTACGAGCAGTACTTC
CDR3 protein: CASSEAGGQDGYEQYF

V gene: TRBV5-5
J gene: TRBJ1-3
clone size: NA
D gene: NA
CDR3 DNA: TGTGCCAGCAGCTTGGTTTCGGGGGGATCGGGAAACACCATATATTTT
CDR3 protein: CASSLVSGGSGNTIYF

V gene: TRBV18
J gene: TRBJ2-5
clone size: few
D gene: NA
CDR3 DNA: TGTGCCAGCTCAGCTGGGGGCGGAGAGACCCAGTACTTC
CDR3 protein: CASSAGGGETQYF

V gene: TRBV19
J gene: TRBJ1-5
clone size: NA
D gene: TRBD1
CDR3 DNA: TGTGCCAGTAGAGGCGACAGGGGTTTTGATGAGCCCCAGCATTTT
CDR3 protein: CASRGDRGFDEPQHF

V gene: TRBV18
J gene: TRBJ1-1
clone size: NA
D gene: NA
CDR3 DNA: TGTGCCAGCTCACCCGGGGTGGGGGGAGACGAAGCTTTCTTT
CDR3 protein: CASSPGVGGDEAFF

V gene: TRBV2
J gene: TRBJ1-5
clone size: NA
D gene: NA
CDR3 DNA: TGTGCCAGCAGTGTGGGAGGGAGCAATCAGCCCCAGCATTTT
CDR3 protein: CASSVGGSNQPQHF

V gene: TRBV4-1
J gene: TRBJ1-1
clone size: many
D gene: TRBD1
CDR3 DNA: TGCGCCAGCAGCCGTACCTCGACTGGACAGGGCAAGACTGAAGCTTTCTTT
CDR3 protein: CASSRTSTGQGKTEAFF

V gene: TRBV12-5
J gene: TRBJ1-4
clone size: NA
D gene: NA
CDR3 DNA: TGTGCTAGTGGTTTAGGCCTCAACGAGGGTGAAAAACTGTTTTTT
CDR3 protein: CASGLGLNEGEKLFF

V gene: TRBV30
J gene: TRBJ2-1
clone size: NA
D gene: TRBD2
CDR3 DNA: TGTGCCTGGGACGGGACTAGCGGGGGGGATTACAGCTCCTACAATGAGCAGTTCTTC
CDR3 protein: CAWDGTSGGDYSSYNEQFF

V gene: TRBV2
J gene: TRBJ2-7
clone size: NA
D gene: TRBD2
CDR3 DNA: TGTGCCAGCAGTGATGGACTAGCGAGGTCCTACGAGCAGTACTTC
CDR3 protein: CASSDGLARSYEQYF

V gene: TRBV5-1
J gene: TRBJ2-3
clone size: NA
D gene: TRBD1
CDR3 DNA: TGCGCCAGCAGCTTGGCAGGGGGCGAAAATGCAGATACGCAGTATTTT
CDR3 protein: CASSLAGGENADTQYF

V gene: TRBV28
J gene: TRBJ2-7
clone size: once
D gene: NA
CDR3 DNA: TGTGCCAGCAGTTCCCTTTCCCGAGTTGTTGTTTACGAGCAGTACTTC
CDR3 protein: CASSSLSRVVVYEQYF

V gene: TRBV5-4
J gene: TRBJ2-2
clone size: NA
D gene: TRBD2
CDR3 DNA: TGTGCCAGCAGCTTCCCTAGCGGGGGGCCCGAGTCCGGGGAGCTGTTTTTT
CDR3 protein: CASSFPSGGPESGELFF

V gene: TRBV28
J gene: TRBJ1-2
clone size: NA
D gene: TRBD1
CDR3 DNA: TGTGCCAGCAGCCCCGGACAGGGGGCGCCCTATGGCTACACCTTC
CDR3 protein: CASSPGQGAPYGYTF

V gene: TRBV5-1
J gene: TRBJ2-1
clone size: NA
D gene: NA
CDR3 DNA: TGCGCCAGCAGCTCAGCCAGGGAACCCTACAATGAGCAGTTCTTC
CDR3 protein: CASSSAREPYNEQFF

V gene: TRBV28
J gene: TRBJ1-2
clone size: NA
D gene: NA
CDR3 DNA: TGTGCCAGCAGTTTTTCAGGGTGGGACTATGGCTACACCTTC
CDR3 protein: CASSFSGWDYGYTF

V gene: TRBV2
J gene: TRBJ1-5
clone size: NA
D gene: NA
CDR3 DNA: TGTGCCAGCAGTGAAGCCCAACCCAGTTATCAGCCCCAGCATTTT
CDR3 protein: CASSEAQPSYQPQHF

V gene: TRBV19
J gene: TRBJ1-3
clone size: NA
D gene: NA
CDR3 DNA: TGTGCCAGTAGTATCGGCGGGAACTCTGGAAACACCATATATTTT
CDR3 protein: CASSIGGNSGNTIYF

V gene: TRBV7-9
J gene: TRBJ2-7
clone size: NA
D gene: NA
CDR3 DNA: TGTGCCAGCAGCTCCCCCTTAATTTACGAGCAGTACTTC
CDR3 protein: CASSSPLIYEQYF

V gene: TRBV5-1
J gene: TRBJ2-3
clone size: NA
D gene: TRBD1
CDR3 DNA: TGCGCCAGCATGGGACAGACTAGCACAGATACGCAGTATTTT
CDR3 protein: CASMGQTSTDTQYF

V gene: TRBV21-1
J gene: TRBJ2-2
clone size: NA
D gene: NA
CDR3 DNA: TGTGCCAGCAGCAGTAGCCCGGACACAGGGGAGCTGTTTTTT
CDR3 protein: CASSSSPDTGELFF

V gene: TRBV21-1
J gene: TRBJ2-7
clone size: NA
D gene: NA
CDR3 DNA: TGTGCCAGCAGGAGGCAGTGGTGGGAGCAGTACTTC
CDR3 protein: CASRRQWWEQYF

V gene: TRBV6-1
J gene: TRBJ1-6
clone size: NA
D gene: NA
CDR3 DNA: TGTGCCAGCAGTGAGCCAGGGAATTCACCCCTCCACTTT
CDR3 protein: CASSEPGNSPLHF

V gene: TRBV9
J gene: TRBJ2-2
clone size: once
D gene: TRBD1
CDR3 DNA: TGTGCCAGCAGCACTCTGGACAGGGGGGGCACCGGGGAGCTGTTTTTT
CDR3 protein: CASSTLDRGGTGELFF

V gene: TRBV2
J gene: TRBJ1-5
clone size: NA
D gene: NA
CDR3 DNA: TGTGCCAGCCAGAAGGAAGGGGCAGGGCAGCCCCAGCATTTT
CDR3 protein: CASQKEGAGQPQHF